Listed here are 25 T cell receptor beta chains from one sample, sequenced in a study of blood T cell repertoires in COVID-19. The method was immunoSEQ multiplex PCR; TCRdb's version includes in-frame clones alone and lacks a portion of them. This repertoire shows 140,000 or so clones, more than 75% found once; its top ten account for around 5%. The sample was peripheral blood. The source is a woman between 45 and 60 years old with acute or convalescent COVID-19.

This clone has a single count. The genes are TRBV6-5 and TRBJ1-2; 8 bases agree with TRBD1. Germline loops: CDR1 MNHEY, CDR2 SVGAGI. This CDR3 contains 13 residues. The V and J ends lost 9 bases and 4 bases, in that order; junction bases with no gene match: 7. This chain's CDR3 is CARGVGQGYGYTF. CDR3 in DNA: TGTGCCAGGGGGGTAGGACAGGGCTATGGCTACACCTTC.

This clone was found a few times. The V and J genes are TRBV30 and TRBJ1-4, with D unclear. This CDR3 region has 12 residues. Germline-derived CDR1 and CDR2 are GTSNPN and SVGIG (reference sequence). Trimming took 2 bases from V and 8 from J, leaving 9 bases between them. In DNA form, the CDR3 reads TGTGCCTGGAGTCCCTCGGGGGAAAAACTGTTTTTT. This sequence encodes CAWSPSGEKLFF.

The chain is built from TRBV29-1 and TRBJ1-2; D may be TRBD1 (6 bases). The CDR3 has 10 amino acids. Germline lookup yields CDR1 SQVTM and CDR2 ANQGSEA. Deletions cut 5 bases from V and 8 bases from J, with 9 bases between. CDR3 protein: CSVTGNGYTF. CDR3 DNA sequence: TGCAGCGTTACAGGGAACGGCTACACCTTC. The full variable domain, its missing parts supplied by reference TRBV29-1 and TRBJ1-2, is SAVISQKPSRDICQRGTSLTIQCQVDSQVTMMFWYRQQPGQSLTLIATANQGSEATYESGFVIDKFPISRPNLTFSTLTVSNMSPEDSSIYLCSVTGNGYTFGSGTRLTVV.

The CDR3 nucleotides are TGTGCCAGAAGCTTGCCCAGGGGGAACACTGAAGCTTTCTTT. As protein: CARSLPRGNTEAFF. This chain uses TRBV5-3 with TRBJ1-1; tentatively, D is TRBD1 (6 bases). TRBV5-3 is recorded as an ORF, its role being uncertain. The V gene lost 1 base and the J gene lost 1 base, with 8 bases spanning the gap. The CDR3 is 14 residues long.

In its sample, this clone was seen many times. V gene TRBV13 combines with J gene TRBJ2-1; D unresolved. Looked up from germline, CDR1 is PRHDT and CDR2 is FYEKMQ (reference sequence). The length of the CDR3 is 15 residues. The V end was cut by 2 bases, the J end by 2 bases, with 10 bases between. The CDR3 DNA is TGTGCCAGCAGCTTAACCGTGTCAGCCTACAATGAGCAGTTCTTC. This codes for CASSLTVSAYNEQFF.

The CDR3 region has the DNA TGTGCCAGCGGCGGGACTCCCACAGATACGCAGTATTTT. Translating gives CASGGTPTDTQYF. The J gene is TRBJ2-3, the V gene TRBV9, with a possible D match to TRBD2 (6 bases). V gave up 7 bases and J gave up 2 bases, with 11 bases separating them. The CDR3 spans 13 residues. Per germline, CDR1 SGDLS and CDR2 YYNGEE.

The gene calls are TRBV19 and TRBJ2-5; 8 bases are a match to TRBD1. The J segment lost 5 bases and the V segment lost 7 bases, leaving 6 bases of the junction unmatched. The CDR3 is made up of 13 amino acids. Germline assignment: CDR1 LNHDA and CDR2 SQIVND (reference sequence). The CDR3 nucleotides read TGTGCCAGTACGACCAGGGGGCAGGAGACCCAGTACTTC. This sequence encodes CASTTRGQETQYF.

The V gene is TRBV3-1 (or the pseudogene TRBV3-2), the J gene TRBJ2-1, with 12 bases aligning to TRBD2. This CDR3 has 15 residues. V lost 2 bases to trimming and J lost 6 bases; unmatched junction nucleotides: 2. Germline CDR1 and CDR2: LGHDT and YNNKEL (reference sequence). The CDR3 spells CASSQLAGGPNEQFF. The DNA of the CDR3 is TGTGCCAGCAGCCAACTAGCGGGGGGGCCCAATGAGCAGTTCTTC.

This sequence joins TRBV3-1 (or the pseudogene TRBV3-2) and TRBJ2-7, with a tentative D call TRBD1 (6 bases). Trimming left V 0 bases short and J 5 bases short, with 11 bases between. The CDR3 has 14 amino acids. From germline, CDR1 is LGHDT and CDR2 YNNKEL (reference sequence). CDR3 bases: TGTGCCAGCAGCCAAGAAGGGGGTTTCGACGAGCAGTACTTC. Residues: CASSQEGGFDEQYF.

J is TRBJ1-6 and V is TRBV7-2; D is ambiguous. Germline V gives CDR1 SGHTA, CDR2 FQGNSA. The ends were cut back, 5 bases at V and 9 bases at J, with 17 bases in the middle. This CDR3 is 15 amino acids long. The DNA of the CDR3 is TGTGCCAGCAGCCCCCAGACTAATCGGGGTTCACCCCTCCACTTT. This codes for CASSPQTNRGSPLHF.

J is TRBJ1-4 and V is TRBV5-1; 8 bases agree with TRBD1. V lost 4 bases to trimming and J lost 8 bases; unmatched junction nucleotides: 7. The CDR3 length is 14 residues. Per the germline V gene, CDR1 is SGHRS and CDR2 is YFSETQ. CDR3 protein: CASSHGQGGEKLFF. The DNA of the CDR3 is TGCGCCAGCAGCCATGGACAGGGTGGGGAAAAACTGTTTTTT.

The chain joins TRBV9 to TRBJ1-3; D uncertain. The CDR3 covers 13 residues. V dropped 2 bases and J dropped 9 bases, with 12 bases sitting between them. Germline CDR1 SGDLS, CDR2 YYNGEE. The CDR3 is CASSVFCSRTIYF. In nucleotides, the CDR3 is TGTGCCAGCAGCGTCTTTTGCAGTCGCACCATATATTTT.

The rearrangement joins TRBV11-2 to TRBJ1-1; D uncertain. V shed 3 bases and J shed 5 bases, with 7 bases lying between them. CDR1 and CDR2 (germline): SGHAT, FQNNGV. The CDR3 has 12 residues. The CDR3 spells CASSFGPTEAFF. Here the CDR3 DNA reads TGTGCCAGCAGCTTTGGGCCGACTGAAGCTTTCTTT.

Remarks on this clone: Sequence at one end of the junction differs from germline and may be a read error. V and J are TRBV3-1 (or the pseudogene TRBV3-2) and TRBJ2-7; D possibly corresponds to TRBD1 (6 bases). Germline-derived CDR1 and CDR2 are LGHDT and YNNKEL (reference sequence). The CDR3 sequence is 12 residues long. This CDR3 reads CASSQDDRRSCF. The CDR3 nucleotides are TGTGCCAGCAGCCAAGATGACAGGCGGTCGTGCTTC.

The DNA of the CDR3 is TGTGCCAGCAGTTACAGGGGTAACTATGGCTACACCTTC. Its protein product is CASSYRGNYGYTF. The chain links TRBV27 to TRBJ1-2, with 7 bases aligning to TRBD1. The CDR3 covers 13 residues. V trimming: 4 bases; J trimming: 1 base; junction bases outside the gene matches: 0. Looked up from germline, CDR1 is MNHEY and CDR2 is SMNVEV (reference sequence).

At least ten counts were recorded for this clone. The gene calls are TRBV6-6 and TRBJ1-4; a possible D gene is TRBD1 (5 bases). Germline loops: CDR1 MNHNY, CDR2 SVGAGI (reference sequence). V was clipped by 5 bases and J by 4 bases, with 20 bases between them. The CDR3 is made up of 17 amino acids. The CDR3 coding sequence is TGTGCCAGCAGTCAGATTGGACAACAAATTAATAATGAAAAACTGTTTTTT. This gives the protein CASSQIGQQINNEKLFF.

The chain combines TRBV2 with TRBJ2-1; TRBD2 matches 8 bases. The CDR3 totals 14 residues. The germline gives CDR1 SNHLY, CDR2 FYNNEI. Trimming at V came to 3 bases and at J to 9 bases, leaving 7 bases not matched to a gene. CDR3 DNA: TGTGCCAGCAGTGACGACGGGGGGGCCGGTGAGCAGTTCTTC. Encoded protein: CASSDDGGAGEQFF.

The CDR3 protein is CASSLGPGTTQETQYF. The CDR3 coding sequence is TGTGCCAGCAGCTTAGGCCCCGGGACAACTCAAGAGACCCAGTACTTC. The chain carries TRBV7-2 and TRBJ2-5; D is possibly TRBD1 (6 bases). Trimming took off 1 base at V and 2 bases at J, with 14 bases between the two ends. The V gene's germline CDR1 is SGHTA and CDR2 FQGNSA. CDR3 length: 16 amino acids.

This chain links TRBV6-5 with TRBJ1-5; no definite D call. This CDR3 comprises 14 residues. V lost 2 bases, J lost 2 bases, and 7 bases lay in between. In germline, CDR1 is MNHEY, CDR2 SVGAGI. CDR3 bases: TGTGCCAGCAGTTACACCCTAGGCAATCAGCCCCAGCATTTT. Its translation is CASSYTLGNQPQHF.

This chain links TRBV6-6 with TRBJ2-2; D not certain. This CDR3 comprises 12 residues. Germline-derived CDR1 and CDR2 are MNHNY and SVGAGI (reference sequence). Trimming removed 7 bases at V and 7 bases at J, with 10 bases between. Here the CDR3 reads CASIAPSGELFF. In DNA form, the CDR3 reads TGTGCCAGCATCGCTCCCAGCGGGGAGCTGTTTTTT.

The V gene is TRBV28, the J gene TRBJ1-2; D remains ambiguous. Per germline, CDR1 MDHEN and CDR2 SYDVKM. Trimming cost V 6 bases and J 1 base, with 12 bases left between them. This CDR3 comprises 14 residues. The CDR3 coding sequence is TGTGCCAGCAGCTCGGGGATGAATAACTATGGCTACACCTTC. The encoded protein is CASSSGMNNYGYTF.

This chain connects TRBV7-9 to TRBJ1-1; 12 nucleotides match TRBD1. CDR1 and CDR2 from the germline V gene are SEHNR and FQNEAQ (reference sequence). V dropped 5 bases and J dropped 2; count of bases not matched to a gene: 3. The CDR3 length is 15 residues. CDR3 bases: TGTGCCAGCAGCGCCGGGACAGGGGGCAACACTGAAGCTTTCTTT. Translation gives CASSAGTGGNTEAFF. The complete variable domain, with remaining parts taken from reference TRBV7-9 and TRBJ1-1, reads DTGVSQNPRHKITKRGQNVTFRCDPISEHNRLYWYRQTLGQGPEFLTYFQNEAQLEKSRLLSDRFSAERPKGSFSTLEIQRTEQGDSAMYLCASSAGTGGNTEAFFGQGTRLTVV.

The table lists this clone with a few counts. The chain carries TRBV6-2 or TRBV6-3 and TRBJ1-5; 8 bases match TRBD1. Losses at the gene ends were 6 bases for V and 7 bases for J; bases not matched to a gene: 8. The CDR3 consists of 14 residues. The germline CDR1 and CDR2 sequences are MNHEY and SVGEGT. CDR3 sequence: CASSSTGGGQPQHF. The CDR3 nucleotides are TGTGCCAGCAGCTCTACAGGGGGAGGACAGCCCCAGCATTTT.

This chain joins TRBV6-2 or TRBV6-3 and TRBJ2-7; 7 bases agree with TRBD1. Germline V CDR1 and CDR2: MNHEY, SVGEGT. The CDR3 totals 16 residues. After removal of 5 bases from V and 6 bases from J, the junction contained 16 bases not matched to a gene. DNA for the CDR3: TGTGCCAGCAGTAATGACAGGGAAATATCAGTGGGCGAGCAGTACTTC. This encodes CASSNDREISVGEQYF.

The chain is built from TRBV7-3 and TRBJ2-3; 8 nucleotides align to TRBD2. The junction had 4 bases not matched to a gene; V was cut back by 5 bases and J by 0 bases. Germline V CDR1 and CDR2: SGHTA, FQGTGA. The CDR3 spans 15 residues. The CDR3 nucleotides read TGTGCCAGCAGCCTTCAGCGGGGGAGCACAGATACGCAGTATTTT. Protein sequence: CASSLQRGSTDTQYF.